Listed below are T cell receptor beta chains from one sample, sequenced in a study of blood T cell repertoires in COVID-19. Generated by immunoSEQ multiplex PCR, the TCRdb table keeps only in-frame clones and is missing some. The profile shows 150,000 to 200,000 clones, 75% to 80% of them singletons. The specimen was peripheral blood. Source of these receptors: a woman older than 75 with acute or convalescent COVID-19. Each CDR3 is given with its conserved first and last residue. Each record gives: D gene, J gene, V gene, clone size, CDR3 protein, CDR3 DNA. D genes are given only for firm matches. Clone size is shown for a subset of rows, as once, few, many or a class of expanded clone.

>NA|TRBJ2-3|TRBV2|NA
CASAEGSGSDTQYF
TGTGCCAGCGCGGAGGGCTCCGGCTCAGATACGCAGTATTTT
>NA|TRBJ1-2|TRBV15|NA
CATSRPNREGGYTF
TGTGCCACCAGCAGACCCAACAGGGAGGGTGGCTACACCTTC
>TRBD1|TRBJ1-2|TRBV27|NA
CASKTGGTGGYTF
TGTGCCAGCAAGACAGGGGGCACGGGCGGCTACACCTTC
>NA|TRBJ1-1|TRBV18|NA
CASSLMDGDNTEAFF
TGTGCCAGCTCACTTATGGACGGGGATAACACTGAAGCTTTCTTT
>NA|TRBJ1-1|TRBV5-1|NA
CASSPWDYGTGATEAFF
TGCGCCAGCAGCCCCTGGGACTACGGTACCGGGGCCACTGAAGCTTTCTTT
>TRBD1|TRBJ1-6|TRBV25-1|NA
CASSDRDRVSPLHF
TGTGCCAGCAGCGACCGGGACAGGGTTTCACCCCTCCACTTT
>NA|TRBJ1-1|TRBV2|NA
CASSDNPGTPNTEAFF
TGTGCCAGCAGTGACAACCCCGGGACACCGAACACTGAAGCTTTCTTT
>NA|TRBJ1-2|TRBV28|NA
CASSFSAGGYGYTF
TGTGCCAGCAGTTTTAGCGCGGGAGGCTATGGCTACACCTTC
>NA|TRBJ1-3|TRBV4-1|NA
CASSQDNPGNTIYF
TGCGCCAGCAGTCAGGACAATCCTGGAAACACCATATATTTT
>NA|TRBJ1-5|TRBV6-1|NA
CASSEAPRGGQPQHF
TGTGCCAGCAGTGAAGCGCCTAGGGGAGGCCAGCCCCAGCATTTT
>NA|TRBJ1-2|TRBV18|NA
CASSPGPLQGLNGYTF
TGTGCCAGCTCACCCGGACCCCTCCAGGGTTTGAATGGCTACACCTTC
>NA|TRBJ2-2|TRBV18|NA
CASSPRGTPTGELFF
TGTGCCAGCTCACCACGTGGGACTCCCACCGGGGAGCTGTTTTTT
>TRBD1|TRBJ1-6|TRBV30|NA
CAWRPTGVSPLHF
TGTGCCTGGAGACCTACAGGGGTATCACCCCTCCACTTT
>NA|TRBJ1-1|TRBV5-1|NA
CASSLEGGLFWTEAFF
TGCGCCAGCAGCTTGGAGGGCGGACTGTTTTGGACTGAAGCTTTCTTT
>TRBD2|TRBJ2-6|TRBV30|NA
CAWSVLAGAAGANVLTF
TGTGCCTGGAGTGTACTAGCGGGAGCGGCTGGGGCCAACGTCCTGACTTTC
>NA|TRBJ2-1|TRBV5-1|NA
CASSPGGTGSYNEQFF
TGCGCCAGCAGCCCGGGGGGGACAGGGTCCTACAATGAGCAGTTCTTC
>NA|TRBJ2-1|TRBV19|NA
CASSIAPRGYSYNEQFF
TGTGCCAGTAGTATAGCACCCCGGGGGTACTCCTACAATGAGCAGTTCTTC
>NA|TRBJ1-2|TRBV7-2|NA
CASSSQGQGYGYTF
TGTGCCAGCAGCTCTCAGGGCCAGGGCTATGGCTACACCTTC
>NA|TRBJ1-1|TRBV2|NA
CASSEGRTVSEAFF
TGTGCCAGCAGTGAGGGTCGGACAGTATCTGAAGCTTTCTTT
>TRBD1|TRBJ2-1|TRBV5-1|NA
CASSPSGGYNEQFF
TGCGCCAGCAGCCCTTCAGGGGGCTACAATGAGCAGTTCTTC
>NA|TRBJ1-1|TRBV6-5|once
CASSYSRVNTEAFF
TGTGCCAGCAGTTACTCCAGGGTTAACACTGAAGCTTTCTTT
>NA|TRBJ1-2|TRBV30|NA
CAWTPKGSNYGYTF
TGTGCCTGGACCCCGAAGGGGTCTAACTATGGCTACACCTTC
>NA|TRBJ1-2|TRBV5-1|NA
CASSLEGVDGYTF
TGCGCCAGCAGCTTGGAAGGGGTAGATGGCTACACCTTC
>NA|TRBJ1-1|TRBV14|NA
CASSQQGYTEAFF
TGTGCCAGCAGCCAACAGGGGTACACTGAAGCTTTCTTT
>NA|TRBJ1-3|TRBV5-1|NA
CASSLLQSGFAGNTIYF
TGCGCCAGCAGCTTGTTACAGTCAGGATTTGCTGGAAACACCATATATTTT
>TRBD1|TRBJ2-7|TRBV6-6|NA
CASSPLTGGKEQYF
TGTGCCAGCAGTCCTTTGACAGGGGGCAAAGAGCAGTACTTC
>NA|TRBJ2-7|TRBV3-1/TRBV3-2|NA
CASSLSSYEQYF
TGTGCCAGCAGCCTCTCGTCCTACGAGCAGTACTTC
>TRBD2|TRBJ2-5|TRBV30|NA
CAWSAGGLAETQYF
TGTGCCTGGAGTGCCGGAGGACTAGCCGAGACCCAGTACTTC
>TRBD1|TRBJ2-6|TRBV4-2|NA
CASSQDLGTGKFYVLTF
TGTGCCAGCAGCCAAGATTTGGGGACAGGCAAATTTTACGTCCTGACTTTC
>TRBD1|TRBJ1-4|TRBV20-1|few
CSASSPGTGNEKLFF
TGCAGTGCTAGTTCTCCCGGGACAGGGAATGAAAAACTGTTTTTT
>TRBD1|TRBJ2-1|TRBV18|NA
CASSLGTGVYNEQFF
TGTGCCAGCTCACTAGGGACAGGAGTTTACAATGAGCAGTTCTTC
>TRBD1|TRBJ1-4|TRBV5-1|NA
CASSLGQPNEKLFF
TGCGCCAGCAGCCTGGGACAGCCGAATGAAAAACTGTTTTTT
>TRBD2|TRBJ2-7|TRBV6-5|NA
CASRSGSPYEQYF
TGTGCCAGCAGGAGCGGGAGCCCCTACGAGCAGTACTTC
>TRBD1|TRBJ2-7|TRBV7-6|NA
CASSARQETGTGVDEQYF
TGTGCCAGCAGCGCTCGTCAGGAGACCGGGACAGGGGTTGACGAGCAGTACTTC
>TRBD1|TRBJ2-5|TRBV19|NA
CASSRDRGETQYF
TGTGCCAGTAGTAGGGACAGGGGGGAGACCCAGTACTTC
>NA|TRBJ2-1|TRBV11-2|NA
CASSRGLPSSYNEQFF
TGTGCCAGCAGCCGGGGACTGCCGAGCTCCTACAATGAGCAGTTCTTC
>NA|TRBJ1-2|TRBV5-1|NA
CASSLDPSPEGYTF
TGCGCCAGCAGCTTGGATCCCTCCCCTGAGGGCTACACCTTC
>NA|TRBJ1-6|TRBV3-1/TRBV3-2|NA
CASSQGAIQGTLHF
TGTGCCAGCAGCCAAGGGGCCATACAGGGCACCCTCCACTTT
>TRBD1|TRBJ1-1|TRBV18|NA
CASSPRTGMAEAFF
TGTGCCAGCTCCCCGCGGACAGGGATGGCCGAAGCTTTCTTT
>TRBD1|TRBJ2-7|TRBV24-1|NA
CATSDLQGDRVFPNSYEQYF
TGTGCCACCAGTGATTTGCAAGGTGACAGGGTATTCCCCAACTCCTACGAGCAGTACTTC
>NA|TRBJ1-2|TRBV4-1|few
CASSQSGVVSSYGYTF
TGCGCCAGCAGCCAATCCGGTGTTGTGTCCTCCTATGGCTACACCTTC
>TRBD1|TRBJ1-6|TRBV28|NA
CASSLTGQVGGSLHF
TGTGCCAGCAGCCTAACGGGACAGGTGGGTGGATCCCTCCACTTT
>NA|TRBJ2-6|TRBV19|few
CASHVAGGANVLTF
TGTGCCAGTCACGTGGCGGGGGGGGCCAACGTCCTGACTTTC
>TRBD1|TRBJ2-5|TRBV5-1|NA
CASNTGQGAGETQYF
TGCGCCAGCAACACCGGACAGGGTGCAGGAGAGACCCAGTACTTC
>NA|TRBJ1-5|TRBV7-2|few
CASSLGQLNQPQHF
TGTGCCAGCAGCCTCGGACAGCTCAATCAGCCCCAGCATTTT
>TRBD2|TRBJ2-3|TRBV27|NA
CASSIGLAGGTDTQYF
TGTGCCAGCAGTATCGGACTAGCGGGAGGTACAGATACGCAGTATTTT
>TRBD1|TRBJ1-1|TRBV5-1|once
CASSSLGQGAEAFF
TGCGCCAGCAGCTCGTTAGGACAGGGGGCTGAAGCTTTCTTT
>NA|TRBJ2-7|TRBV5-1|NA
CASSNDAQLYEQYF
TGCGCCAGCAGCAATGATGCACAGCTTTACGAGCAGTACTTC
>TRBD2|TRBJ2-5|TRBV4-1|few
CASSLAGVETQYF
TGCGCCAGCAGCCTTGCGGGAGTAGAGACCCAGTACTTC
>NA|TRBJ2-7|TRBV21-1|once
CASSKSPLAGEQYF
TGTGCCAGCAGCAAATCCCCCCTAGCGGGGGAGCAGTACTTC
>TRBD1|TRBJ1-1|TRBV2|NA
CASRPAGTGGLVAFF
TGTGCCAGCAGACCCGCCGGGACAGGGGGCCTGGTAGCTTTCTTT
>TRBD2|TRBJ2-1|TRBV7-9|NA
CASSSSGGGLYNEQFF
TGTGCCAGCAGCTCTAGCGGGGGGGGCTTATACAATGAGCAGTTCTTC
>NA|TRBJ1-6|TRBV5-1|NA
CASSLGYGVGGGSPLHF
TGCGCCAGCAGCCTGGGGTACGGGGTAGGCGGAGGGTCACCCCTCCACTTT
>TRBD1|TRBJ2-5|TRBV5-1|NA
CASSLTGGQWETQYF
TGCGCCAGCAGCTTGACAGGGGGTCAGTGGGAGACCCAGTACTTC
>NA|TRBJ1-3|TRBV25-1|NA
CASTVRSGNTIYF
TGTGCCAGCACAGTCCGCTCTGGAAACACCATATATTTT